This TCR beta chain derives from a study of post-analysis software for immune sequencing data. Libraries were made from TCR beta cDNA, and they carried unique molecular identifiers. Input amounts of about 0.85 to 10 million T cells were used. These gave roughly 0.5 million cDNA molecules, so each molecule approximated one T cell. TCRdb re-called the PCR reads through MiXCR, storing one row per CDR3 protein. The data contain approximately 770,000 distinct CDR3 sequences, 40% to 55% of them singletons. Looked up from germline, CDR1 is SGHTA and CDR2 is FQGNSA. The length of the CDR3 is 19 residues. With 5 bases clipped from V and 5 bases from J, the junction kept 19 bases outside the gene matches. General observations from the study: About five TRBV segments, including TRBV5-6, TRBV5-1 and TRBV20-1, were more frequent in patients than controls.

In the case of this clonotype: Its antigen is still unknown.

This sequence joins TRBV7-2 and TRBJ2-1, with TRBD2 matching over 9 bases. The sample was blood. The origin of this receptor is a girl under 18 with multiple sclerosis. CDR3 loop: CASSQTGLATHILNNEQFF. In DNA, the CDR3 is TGTGCCAGCAGCCAGACCGGACTAGCGACCCATATTCTGAACAATGAGCAGTTCTTC.